This T cell receptor (beta chain) is drawn from a study of T cell changes during pregnancy in multiple sclerosis. Profiled with immunoSEQ multiplex PCR; TCRdb holds only in-frame clones, not every one. The sample lists some 54,000 clones; 90% to 95% were seen once. The ends lost 9 bases at V and 2 bases at J; junction bases unmatched: 8. Per the germline V gene, CDR1 is SNHLY and CDR2 is FYNNEI. CDR3 size: 14 residues. The sequencing used peripheral blood, collected after pregnancy. The chain combines TRBV2 with TRBJ2-7, with TRBD1 matching over 9 bases. This TCR came from a female donor with multiple sclerosis, enrolled in a pregnancy study. DNA of the CDR3: TGTGCCAGTTCCGGGACAGGGCTCCCCTACGAGCAGTACTTC. It is translated as CASSGTGLPYEQYF.